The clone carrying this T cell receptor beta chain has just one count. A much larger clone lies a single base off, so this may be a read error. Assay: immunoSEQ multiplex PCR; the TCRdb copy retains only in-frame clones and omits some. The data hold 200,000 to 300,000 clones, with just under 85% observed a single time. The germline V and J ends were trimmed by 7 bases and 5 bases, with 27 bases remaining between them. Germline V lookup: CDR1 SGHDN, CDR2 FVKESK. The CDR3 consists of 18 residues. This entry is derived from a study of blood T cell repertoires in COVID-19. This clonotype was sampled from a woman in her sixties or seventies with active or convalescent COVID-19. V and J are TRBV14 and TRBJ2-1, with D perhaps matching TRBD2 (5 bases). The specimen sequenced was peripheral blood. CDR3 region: CASNQQPPAVWADNEQFF. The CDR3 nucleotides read TGTGCCAGCAACCAGCAGCCCCCAGCGGTTTGGGCGGACAATGAGCAGTTCTTC.